The T cell receptor (beta chain) described here comes from a study of blood T cell repertoires in COVID-19. Study information: The United States, Italy and Spain supplied acute and convalescent COVID-19 samples. T cells, B-cell-depleted T cells, or PBMCs supplied cDNA or gDNA.

From germline, CDR1 is SQVTM and CDR2 ANQGSEA. The CDR3 is 12 residues long. Trimming cost V 2 bases and J 7 bases, with 11 bases left between them. Per the authors' pipeline: Amplification of reference gene primers provided the estimated nucleated cell counts. Generated by immunoSEQ multiplex PCR, the TCRdb table keeps only in-frame clones and is missing some. Clone size and the V and J calls come from that table; the DNA yielded D and trimming. The data hold approximately 300,000 clones, with over 75% observed a single time. Sequencing was performed on peripheral blood. The V gene is TRBV29-1, the J gene TRBJ2-5, with a tentative D call TRBD2 (5 bases). The receptor was isolated from a man over 45 with active or convalescent COVID-19. The CDR3 loop is CSVESPRGTQYF. The CDR3 coding sequence is TGCAGCGTTGAATCCCCTCGGGGGACCCAGTACTTC.